The rows below give T cell receptor beta chains drawn from one sample of a study of regulatory T cells in long-lasting Graves disease. TCRdb reprocessed the multiplex PCR reads with MiXCR, giving one entry per CDR3 protein. The table lists fewer than 450,000 distinct CDR3 sequences, roughly a quarter of them singletons. Sample: peripheral blood mononuclear cells (PBMCs), taken when the disease was refractory, from a patient treated with antithyroid drugs. The receptors stem from a female donor with Graves disease. The CDR3 runs from the conserved cysteine through the conserved F or W. A D gene is named only where the DNA matches it firmly. Clone size is given for some rows only: seen once, a few or many times, or a class if the clone is expanded.

J	size	D	V	DNA	CDR3
TRBJ2-5	NA	NA	TRBV20-1	TGCAGTGCTAGAGTCACGGGCAACCAAGAGACCCAGTACTTC	CSARVTGNQETQYF
TRBJ2-2	many	NA	TRBV12-3/TRBV12-4	TGTGCCAGCAGTTTCATTTTGGGGGCCGGGGAGCTGTTTTTT	CASSFILGAGELFF
TRBJ1-5	few	NA	TRBV7-6	TGTGCCAGCAGCTTAGGGACACGATATAGCAATCAGCCCCAGCATTTT	CASSLGTRYSNQPQHF
TRBJ2-7	many	TRBD1	TRBV28	TGTGCCAGCAGTCTGGACAGGGGGAATTCCTACGAGCAGTACTTC	CASSLDRGNSYEQYF
TRBJ2-7	NA	TRBD2	TRBV7-9	TGTGCCAGCAGCCTCTCGTGGCTAGCGGGAGGTCGCCACGGGCAGTACTTC	CASSLSWLAGGRHGQYF
TRBJ2-2	NA	TRBD1	TRBV14	TGTGCCAGCAGCCAAGCAGGGGGACGTACCGGGGAGCTGTTTTTT	CASSQAGGRTGELFF
TRBJ1-2	few	TRBD1	TRBV20-1	TGCAGTGCTAGAGACCTATACAGGGGCAATGGCTACACCTTC	CSARDLYRGNGYTF
TRBJ2-2	NA	TRBD1	TRBV9	TGTGCCAGCAGCGTATCGGGACAGATGAACACCGGGGAGCTGTTTTTT	CASSVSGQMNTGELFF
TRBJ1-3	once	NA	TRBV3-1	TGTGCCAGCAGCCAAGGGACAGACTCTTCTGGAAACACCATATATTTT	CASSQGTDSSGNTIYF
TRBJ2-5	many	TRBD1	TRBV2	TGTGCCAGCAGTGAAGGTGTTTCAGGGGGCCAAGAGACCCAGTACTTC	CASSEGVSGGQETQYF
TRBJ1-1	few	NA	TRBV20-1	TGCAGTGCTTACCACAATACCCTGGTGAACACTGAAGCTTTCTTT	CSAYHNTLVNTEAFF
TRBJ2-1	many	TRBD2	TRBV11-2	TGTGCCAGCAGCCAAACTAGCGGGAGATATAATGAGCAGTTCTTC	CASSQTSGRYNEQFF
TRBJ1-5	few	NA	TRBV4-2	TGTGCCAGCAGCCACGGTCAGCGGCAGCCCCAGCATTTT	CASSHGQRQPQHF
TRBJ1-1	NA	NA	TRBV20-1	TGCAGTGCTAGAGATAGAGGGGGGACGGGGAATAGGAGTGCTTTCTTT	CSARDRGGTGNRSAFF
TRBJ2-3	NA	TRBD2	TRBV5-1	TGCGCCAGCAGCTCCGGACTAGCGGGTACAGATACGCAGTATTTT	CASSSGLAGTDTQYF
TRBJ2-7	NA	TRBD1	TRBV27	TGTGCCAGCAGTCGCTCTCGGGACAGCTACTACGAGCAGTACTTC	CASSRSRDSYYEQYF
TRBJ2-5	NA	NA	TRBV7-2	TGTGCCAGCAGCTTTTCTCGGGAGACCCAGTACTTC	CASSFSRETQYF
TRBJ2-7	NA	NA	TRBV27	TGTGCCAGCAGGGCCGACCGGGTCCTAATTTACGAGCAGTACTTC	CASRADRVLIYEQYF
TRBJ2-5	few	TRBD1	TRBV13	TGTGCCAGCAGCTTTAGGGACAGGGGCTCGCGTGAGACCCAGTACTTC	CASSFRDRGSRETQYF
TRBJ2-5	many	NA	TRBV12-3/TRBV12-4	TGTGCCAGCAGCCTCCGGGGGCCGAACGGGGCCCAAGAGACCCAGTACTTC	CASSLRGPNGAQETQYF
TRBJ2-1	few	NA	TRBV4-3	TGCGCCAGCAGCCAAGTAACGCGGCCCCCCAACAATGAGCAGTTCTTC	CASSQVTRPPNNEQFF
TRBJ1-1	few	NA	TRBV7-6	TGTGCCAGCAGCTTTCACAGGAACACTGAAGCTTTCTTT	CASSFHRNTEAFF
TRBJ1-2	NA	TRBD1	TRBV7-2	TGTGCCAGCAGCCCCCCGGACAGGGGGATCGGCTACACCTTC	CASSPPDRGIGYTF
TRBJ2-5	many	NA	TRBV28	TGTGCCAGCAGTTTCCGACTCAGGGGTCTAGGGACCCAGTACTTC	CASSFRLRGLGTQYF
TRBJ2-7	many	NA	TRBV2	TGTGCCAGCAGTGACAGGGGTGGAGGAACCTACGAGCAGTACTTC	CASSDRGGGTYEQYF
TRBJ2-7	many	NA	TRBV19	TGTGCCAGTAGTAGGGGACAAATCGACGAGCAGTACTTC	CASSRGQIDEQYF
TRBJ2-7	NA	TRBD1	TRBV28	TGTGCCAGCAGTTCGAGGTCCAGGGGGCTGTTATCCTACGAGCAGTACTTC	CASSSRSRGLLSYEQYF
TRBJ2-7	few	NA	TRBV7-2	TGTGCCAGCAGCTTTTTCCCCCACCGGAGGCGGGCGTCCTCCTACGAGCAGTACTTC	CASSFFPHRRRASSYEQYF
TRBJ1-1	NA	NA	TRBV6-5	TGTGCCAGCAGTTACGAACAGCAAGCTTTCTTT	CASSYEQQAFF
TRBJ2-7	NA	NA	TRBV20-1	TGCAGTGCTAGAGATTGGGCGGGCAATCTTTTCTACGAGCAGTACTTC	CSARDWAGNLFYEQYF
TRBJ2-7	NA	NA	TRBV6-1	TGTGCCAGCAGCCTAACGATGGACAGCTTCTACGAGCAGTACTTC	CASSLTMDSFYEQYF
TRBJ2-4	NA	TRBD1	TRBV5-1	TGCGCCAGCAGCTCCGCCCTGACAGGGGGCAACATTCAGTACTTC	CASSSALTGGNIQYF
TRBJ2-7	NA	NA	TRBV12-3/TRBV12-4	TGTGCCAACAGTTTACGGGGCTACGAGCAGTACTTC	CANSLRGYEQYF
TRBJ1-4	NA	TRBD1	TRBV19	TGTGCCAGTAGAAGGGGGCTGATTGAAAAACTGTTTTTT	CASRRGLIEKLFF
TRBJ2-6	few	NA	TRBV5-1	TGCGCCAGCAGCTCCGGCGACCCCTCTGGGGCCAACGTCCTGACTTTC	CASSSGDPSGANVLTF
TRBJ2-7	NA	NA	TRBV6-1	TGTGCCAGCACCAGCAGCAACGAGCAGTACTTC	CASTSSNEQYF
TRBJ1-5	few	TRBD1	TRBV20-1	TGCAGTGCTAGACCGGCCGGGACAGGGGATCAGCCCCAGCATTTT	CSARPAGTGDQPQHF
TRBJ1-2	NA	NA	TRBV5-1	TGCGCCAGCAGCTTGAGCGGGGCGGACCTTAACTATGGCTACACCTTC	CASSLSGADLNYGYTF
TRBJ1-5	many	NA	TRBV12-3/TRBV12-4	TGTGCCAGCAGTTTGACGTCCAGTAATGCAAATCAGCCCCAGCATTTT	CASSLTSSNANQPQHF
TRBJ1-1	NA	TRBD1	TRBV18	TGTGCCAGCTCCCAGGGGGTTCTGGGGAACACTGAAGCTTTCTTT	CASSQGVLGNTEAFF
TRBJ1-6	many	TRBD1	TRBV20-1	TGCAGTGCTAGAGTATCTGGGACAGGGCCATCACCCCTCCACTTT	CSARVSGTGPSPLHF
TRBJ2-1	NA	TRBD2	TRBV18	TGTGCCAGCTCCGAGCGGGAGGTCGTGCCTGAGCAGTTCTTC	CASSEREVVPEQFF
TRBJ2-7	few	NA	TRBV30	TGTGCCTGGAGTTCGGGCGTTTCTTCCTACGAGCAGTACTTC	CAWSSGVSSYEQYF
TRBJ2-2	NA	NA	TRBV10-3	TGTGCCATCAGTGACGGGTCCGGCGGGGAGCTGTTTTTT	CAISDGSGGELFF
TRBJ2-2	few	TRBD2	TRBV12-3/TRBV12-4	TGTGCCAGCACCCCGGGACTAGCTAAGAACACCGGGGAGCTGTTTTTT	CASTPGLAKNTGELFF
TRBJ1-2	many	NA	TRBV10-3	TGTGCCATCAGTGACCGGCAGTCCCCCCTATTCGGCTACACCTTC	CAISDRQSPLFGYTF
TRBJ2-7	NA	TRBD2	TRBV5-6	TGTGCCAGCAGCTTGGTGGCTAGCGGGATACCCTACGAGCAGTACTTC	CASSLVASGIPYEQYF
TRBJ2-7	few	TRBD1	TRBV20-1	TGCAGTGCTAGACCCTTCACACAGGGGGTAGCCTACGAGCAGTACTTC	CSARPFTQGVAYEQYF
TRBJ1-3	NA	TRBD1	TRBV4-2	TGTGCCAGCAGCCAAGCAATCGACAGGGCCTCTGGAAACACCATATATTTT	CASSQAIDRASGNTIYF
TRBJ1-3	once	NA	TRBV29-1	TGCAGCGCGAGAGGCGTTGGACCTGGAAACACCATATATTTT	CSARGVGPGNTIYF
TRBJ1-1	NA	NA	TRBV16	TGTGCCAGCAACGAGGGGGGGTCGAACACTGAAGCTTTCTTT	CASNEGGSNTEAFF
TRBJ2-7	few	TRBD1	TRBV7-9	TGTGCCAGCAGCTTAGCAACCGGGACAGGGCGCTACGAGCAGTACTTC	CASSLATGTGRYEQYF
TRBJ1-5	NA	TRBD1	TRBV24-1	TGTGTCACCAGTGATTCCCATACAGGGGGGATCAATCAGCCCCAGCATTTT	CVTSDSHTGGINQPQHF
TRBJ1-1	NA	NA	TRBV4-3	TGCGCCAGCAGCCAAGGTCTTAACGTGAACACTGAAGCTTTCTTT	CASSQGLNVNTEAFF
TRBJ1-1	few	NA	TRBV19	TGTGCCAGTTCTAGAGGGGCCGTGAATGAAGCTTTCTTT	CASSRGAVNEAFF
TRBJ1-2	many	TRBD1	TRBV28	TGTGCCAGCAGAACCTTGACAGGGAACTATGGCTACACCTTC	CASRTLTGNYGYTF
TRBJ1-4	few	NA	TRBV19	TGTGCCAGTACCGGATCGACAGGAGCCTTGGAAAAACTGTTTTTT	CASTGSTGALEKLFF
TRBJ1-4	NA	NA	TRBV5-1	TGCGCCAGCAGCTTCGGCCAGGGGAAGAATGAAAAACTGTTTTTT	CASSFGQGKNEKLFF
TRBJ1-1	many	NA	TRBV6-1	TGTGCCAGCAGGGGGAACACTGAAGCTTTCTTT	CASRGNTEAFF